This T cell receptor beta chain was captured in a study of blood T cell repertoires in COVID-19. Study background: Acute and convalescent COVID-19 specimens originated in the United States, Italy and Spain. PBMCs, B-cell-depleted T cells, or T cells were the source of the cDNA or gDNA that made up the material.

In the original workflow: It was from reference gene primer amplification that nucleated cell counts were estimated. The protocol was immunoSEQ multiplex PCR, while the TCRdb copy is restricted to in-frame clones and leaves out a portion. That table supplies the V and J calls and clone size; D and trimming were determined from the DNA. The sample contains around 500,000 clones, roughly nine tenths of which appear only once. Sequencing was carried out using PBMCs or T cells enriched from blood (not recorded which). The receptor's source is an older woman who had recovered from COVID-19.

The CDR3 DNA reads as TGTGCCAGCAGCTCTGACAGAGAAGAGACCCAGTACTTC. This encodes CASSSDREETQYF. The chain has TRBV5-6 and TRBJ2-5; TRBD1 might be the D (5 bases). This CDR3 is built from 13 residues. Germline values: CDR1 SGHDT, CDR2 YYEEEE. The ends were cut back, 3 bases at V and 3 bases at J, with 9 bases in the middle.